The 8 T cell receptor beta chains presented below share a single source sample, sequenced in a study of blood T cells in healthy people across ages. Then a second PCR, running roughly 7 to 12 cycles, was carried out with a sample-barcoded 5' primer and a J-beta primer mix. MiXCR was run by TCRdb on the 5' RACE reads, yielding one entry per CDR3 protein. The data hold about 1,800,000 distinct CDR3 sequences, with 28% observed a single time. The sample was blood. These TCRs come from a woman aged 30 to 39 in good health.

This clonotype was seen many times. CDR3 in amino acids: CASSESRRAYEQYF. The CDR3, as DNA: TGCGCCAGCAGTGAGTCGCGGAGGGCCTACGAGCAGTACTTC. This chain links TRBV10-2 with TRBJ2-7; tentatively, D is TRBD2 (6 bases). The CDR3 runs to 14 residues. CDR1 is WSHSY and CDR2 is SAAADI in the germline V gene. V lost 0 bases and J 2 bases, leaving 8 bases between the germline ends.

This clonotype was seen only a few times. The chain uses TRBV11-1 and TRBJ2-7; 9 bases are a match to TRBD2. The V gene end was trimmed by 1 base and the J gene end by 0 bases; junction bases not matched to a gene: 19. Germline CDR1 SGHAT, CDR2 FQDESV (reference sequence). The CDR3 extends over 21 amino acids. CDR3 coding DNA: TGTGCCAGCAGCTTAGGCTTGTGGGGGGCGGCTAGCGGGGAGAGCTCCTACGAGCAGTACTTC. Translated: CASSLGLWGAASGESSYEQYF.

This chain joins TRBV20-1 and TRBJ2-5; 10 positions match TRBD2. Germline V gene lookup returns CDR1 DFQATT and CDR2 SNEGSKA (reference sequence). The CDR3 totals 15 residues. Losses at the gene ends were 5 bases for V and 4 bases for J; bases not matched to a gene: 10. Here the CDR3 DNA reads TGCAGTGCTGCAGAAGCGGGGGGGCCGCGAGAGACCCAGTACTTC. It encodes CSAAEAGGPRETQYF.

Concerning this clonotype: The conserved phenylalanine or tryptophan is not found at the CDR3 terminus, so this likely reflects a read error. V gene TRBV10-3 combines with J gene TRBJ2-3; no firm D call. V dropped 2 bases and J dropped 6 bases, with 6 bases sitting between them. The CDR3 is made up of 12 amino acids. Germline CDR1 reads ENHRY; CDR2 reads SYGVKD. The CDR3, as DNA: TGTGCCATCAGTGAGGGAGCGGATACGCAGTATTTG. Encoded protein: CAISEGADTQYL.

This clonotype was counted only a few times. This chain links TRBV9 with TRBJ2-1; D remains unclear. The CDR3 covers 13 residues. In germline, CDR1 is SGDLS, CDR2 YYNGEE. The V and J ends lost 3 bases and 9 bases respectively, with 13 bases between them. CDR3 loop: CASSGRRAGEQFF. The CDR3 DNA follows: TGTGCCAGCAGCGGGAGAAGGGCTGGTGAGCAGTTCTTC.

In the case of this clonotype: This clone may be a read error of a much larger clone one base away. The V call is TRBV10-2, the J call TRBJ2-5, with D unclear. From germline, CDR1 is WSHSY and CDR2 SAAADI. Trimming pared 4 bases from V and 4 bases from J, leaving 16 bases between. The CDR3 has 15 residues. The CDR3 region has the DNA TGCGCCAGCAGTGGGAGATACGGCGTAGGAGAGACCCAGTACTTC. Translation: CASSGRYGVGETQYF.

The chain employs TRBV7-2 and TRBJ2-5; the D is unclear. The CDR3 sequence is 13 residues long. Trimming removed 3 bases at V and 2 bases at J, with 7 bases between. The V gene's germline CDR1 is SGHTA and CDR2 FQGNSA. The CDR3 loop is CASSLTMQETQYF. The DNA for the CDR3 is TGTGCCAGCAGCTTGACCATGCAAGAGACCCAGTACTTC.

This clonotype was counted between two and nine times. The chain couples TRBV20-1 to TRBJ2-5; no firm D call. The germline V gene encodes CDR1 DFQATT and CDR2 SNEGSKA (reference sequence). Trimming shortened V by 3 bases and J by 1 base, and 24 bases separated the two germline ends. The CDR3 is 18 residues long. The CDR3 sequence is CSARAPPELRRLQETQYF. CDR3 nucleotide sequence: TGCAGTGCTAGGGCTCCTCCGGAACTAAGACGGCTCCAAGAGACCCAGTACTTC.